Listed below are T cell receptor beta chains from one sample, sequenced in a study of blood T cell repertoires in COVID-19. Method: immunoSEQ multiplex PCR; TCRdb's copy keeps in-frame clones and lacks some. The table lists about 23,000 clones, approximately 94% of them singletons. The sequenced sample was peripheral blood. The receptors were gathered from a woman between 50 and 59 years old with active COVID-19. Each CDR3 is given with its conserved first and last residue. The D gene is left open where the match is weak.

j_call: TRBJ1-4; d_call: TRBD1; v_call: TRBV5-1; cdr3_aa: CASSFGQGDEKLFF; cdr3_nt: TGCGCCAGCAGCTTCGGACAGGGAGATGAAAAACTGTTTTTT
j_call: TRBJ2-1; d_call: -; v_call: TRBV24-1; cdr3_aa: CATSRREVFNEQFF; cdr3_nt: TGTGCCACCAGTCGGAGGGAGGTATTCAATGAGCAGTTCTTC
j_call: TRBJ1-2; d_call: -; v_call: TRBV20-1; cdr3_aa: CSAHGVWGYTF; cdr3_nt: TGCAGTGCCCACGGGGTCTGGGGCTACACCTTC
j_call: TRBJ2-1; d_call: TRBD1; v_call: TRBV24-1; cdr3_aa: CATSDLQGAIYNEQFF; cdr3_nt: TGTGCCACCAGTGATCTACAGGGGGCCATCTACAATGAGCAGTTCTTC
j_call: TRBJ2-1; d_call: TRBD1; v_call: TRBV6-5; cdr3_aa: CASSYDYRGTYNEQFF; cdr3_nt: TGTGCCAGCAGTTACGACTACAGGGGGACCTACAATGAGCAGTTCTTC
j_call: TRBJ1-4; d_call: -; v_call: TRBV5-6; cdr3_aa: CASSWRGDEKLFF; cdr3_nt: TGTGCCAGCAGCTGGAGGGGAGATGAAAAACTGTTTTTT
j_call: TRBJ1-1; d_call: TRBD1; v_call: TRBV27; cdr3_aa: CASSPGTVNTEAFF; cdr3_nt: TGTGCCAGCAGTCCCGGGACAGTGAACACTGAAGCTTTCTTT
j_call: TRBJ1-4; d_call: -; v_call: TRBV6-5; cdr3_aa: CASRSATNEKLFF; cdr3_nt: TGTGCCAGCAGATCGGCAACTAATGAAAAACTGTTTTTT
j_call: TRBJ2-7; d_call: -; v_call: TRBV12-3/TRBV12-4; cdr3_aa: CSCAARLSYEQYF; cdr3_nt: TGTTCTTGCGCGGCGAGGCTCTCCTACGAGCAGTACTTC
j_call: TRBJ1-1; d_call: -; v_call: TRBV14; cdr3_aa: CASSIHQGLRTEAFF; cdr3_nt: TGTGCCAGCAGCATACACCAGGGTCTCCGAACTGAAGCTTTCTTT
j_call: TRBJ2-1; d_call: TRBD2; v_call: TRBV18; cdr3_aa: CASSLRLAGGNEQFF; cdr3_nt: TGTGCCAGCTCACTACGACTAGCGGGGGGGAATGAGCAGTTCTTC
j_call: TRBJ2-3; d_call: -; v_call: TRBV6-4; cdr3_aa: CASSLGQTSTDTQYF; cdr3_nt: TGTGCCAGCAGCCTAGGACAGACAAGCACAGATACGCAGTATTTT
j_call: TRBJ1-6; d_call: TRBD1; v_call: TRBV5-1; cdr3_aa: CASSSTGTGYGANSPLHF; cdr3_nt: TGCGCCAGCAGCTCGACCGGGACAGGCTATGGGGCTAATTCACCCCTCCACTTT
j_call: TRBJ1-6; d_call: TRBD1; v_call: TRBV28; cdr3_aa: CASRGQGAPSSPLHF; cdr3_nt: TGTGCCAGCAGAGGCCAGGGGGCGCCGAGTTCACCCCTCCACTTT
j_call: TRBJ2-1; d_call: TRBD1; v_call: TRBV2; cdr3_aa: CASSEAWDRGLDEQFF; cdr3_nt: TGTGCCAGCAGTGAAGCTTGGGACAGGGGACTGGATGAGCAGTTCTTC
j_call: TRBJ2-3; d_call: -; v_call: TRBV19; cdr3_aa: CASSIIGLPSTDTQYF; cdr3_nt: TGTGCCAGTAGTATAATCGGACTCCCAAGCACAGATACGCAGTATTTT
j_call: TRBJ2-6; d_call: TRBD1; v_call: TRBV27; cdr3_aa: CASSLSLLQGVPGANVLTF; cdr3_nt: TGTGCCAGCAGTCTCAGTCTTTTGCAGGGGGTCCCTGGGGCCAACGTCCTGACTTTC
j_call: TRBJ2-7; d_call: TRBD2; v_call: TRBV28; cdr3_aa: CASSLTSGRIYEQYF; cdr3_nt: TGTGCCAGCAGTTTAACTAGCGGGAGGATTTACGAGCAGTACTTC
j_call: TRBJ2-1; d_call: TRBD1; v_call: TRBV7-9; cdr3_aa: CASSEVGQGGTPQFF; cdr3_nt: TGTGCCAGCAGCGAAGTCGGACAGGGTGGTACCCCCCAGTTCTTC
j_call: TRBJ2-7; d_call: TRBD1; v_call: TRBV6-5; cdr3_aa: CASSSTGTAYEQYF; cdr3_nt: TGTGCCAGCAGTTCTACCGGGACAGCCTACGAGCAGTACTTC